Detailed here is one TCR beta chain. The antigen remains unidentified. The germline V gene has CDR1 SQVTM and CDR2 ANQGSEA. Trimming took 1 base from V and 0 from J, leaving 8 bases between them. This CDR3 region has 14 residues. The data stem from a study of CD8 T cells in ankylosing spondylitis. Study-level points and caveats: Characteristic, it appeared, of ankylosing spondylitis blood was a TCR beta motif of several highly homologous variants. In the blood and synovial fluid of reactive arthritis, some motif variants had been previously reported. Clones tied to disease were said to be significantly enriched in matched ankylosing spondylitis synovial fluid.

Quantitative 5'-RACE was performed with molecular barcodes, and it yielded the TCR beta libraries. A single record per CDR3 protein comes from TCRdb applying MiXCR to the 5' RACE reads. This table has 200,000 to 250,000 distinct CDR3 sequences, 25% to 30% appearing once. The chain has TRBV29-1 and TRBJ2-3; D not certain. This clonotype was sampled from a male donor with ankylosing spondylitis or in good health (not recorded which). Sample: blood, either unsorted or a sorted T cell fraction (not recorded which). CDR3 amino acids: CSVEGSGSTDTQYF. The CDR3 nucleotides are TGCAGCGTTGAAGGGTCAGGCAGCACAGATACGCAGTATTTT.